This TCR beta chain was captured by sequencing in a study of blood T cell repertoires in COVID-19 (TCRdb year 2020). About the full investigation: Collaborator samples came from the United States, Italy and Spain and covered acute and convalescent phases of COVID-19. A freely available public database, intended as a resource for researchers studying the immune response to SARS-CoV-2, is where the repertoires were released. Where HLA class I and class II types were available, the types were taken from metadata supplied by the sample provider, not from assay-based typing. Subjects who had been exposed to COVID-19, were actively infected with it, or had recovered from it provided the deeply sampled blood TCRbeta repertoires that made up the dataset. Sample metadata almost always included a de-identified subject ID, COVID-19 status, age in years and sex. The material from the prospective study consisted of cDNA or gDNA derived from T cells, B-cell-depleted T cells, or PBMCs. Samples came from the ongoing ImmuneRACE study (first 160 participants) plus 1,254 subjects from 6 global collaborators. What the study reported, not specific to this receptor: How much clinical and demographic metadata was included differed by source and by participant, and the metadata was provided uncurated.

The germline ends are 11 bases apart after V is trimmed by 4 bases and J by 1 base. The CDR3 has 14 amino acids, counting the end cysteine and phenylalanine. Just CDR3 DNA is preserved here, 42 bases in frame from base 1. Sequences SGHRS (CDR1) and YFSETQ (CDR2) are obtained from the germline V gene. As for this clone: The antigen this receptor binds is unknown. Base qualities are not provided; no much larger clone lies one nucleotide away.

The collaborating institutions used their own protocols to collect whole blood in K2EDTA tubes. For TCRbeta analysis, collaborator samples were shipped as frozen whole blood, as isolated PBMCs, or as DNA extracted from either sample type. TCRbeta CDR3 regions were amplified from genomic DNA by means of the immunoSEQ Assay, a bias-controlled multiplex PCR. The published analysis was carried out like this. The number of nucleated cells in each sample was estimated from the amplification of reference gene primers within the assay. Sequence reads were collapsed and filtered to measure the absolute abundance of every unique TCRbeta CDR3 rearrangement. For each sample, productive Simpson clonality was calculated as the square root of Simpson's diversity index across productive rearrangements. TCRdb's version of the immuneACCESS table is confined to in-frame rearrangements and falls short of the full clone set. An unresolved V gene accounts for under half of the shortfall where checked; the remainder is of unknown origin. That table gives V, J and clone size, and the DNA gave D and trimming. The sample yields roughly 80,000 clones; about 86% were counted once. The ten largest clones represent 17% of the sample.

This TCR was recovered from a man older than 75 in a cohort sampled during active COVID-19. The chain couples TRBV5-1 to TRBJ1-1; confidence is insufficient to name the D gene. Source material: peripheral blood. The DNA is as follows: TGCGCCAGCAGCGCGGGAGTGGGGAACACTGAAGCTTTCTTT. Protein translation: CASSAGVGNTEAFF.